The 8 T cell receptor beta chains below were found in one sample sequenced in a study of T cells in Graves' hyperthyroidism and ophthalmopathy. The TCR beta CDR3 regions underwent amplification using RNA transcripts as the source. RT-PCR in the first round (using the HTBI primer set) targeted the TCR CDR3. TCRdb independently ran MiXCR on the multiplex PCR reads; one entry per CDR3 protein. The sample lists roughly 500,000 distinct CDR3 sequences; 46% were seen once. The sequenced material came from peripheral blood or thyroid tissue (not recorded which). Source of these receptors: an adult woman with Graves' disease, either hyperthyroidism or ophthalmopathy (not recorded which).

This clonotype was detected many times. The CDR3 reads CASSKGRVSGPQHF. The CDR3 bases are TGTGCCAGCAGCAAGGGAAGGGTCTCGGGGCCCCAGCATTTT. V is TRBV7-2 and J is TRBJ1-5; D is uncertain. Germline assignment: CDR1 SGHTA and CDR2 FQGNSA. Deletions cut 5 bases from V and 9 bases from J, with 17 bases between. This CDR3 region has 14 residues. Using reference TRBV7-2 and TRBJ1-5 for the parts outside the CDR3, the full variable domain is GAGVSQSPSNKVTEKGKDVELRCDPISGHTALYWYRQSLGQGLEFLIYFQGNSAPDKSGLPSDRFSAERTGGSVSTLTIQRTQQEDSAVYLCASSKGRVSGPQHFGDGTRLSIL.

The rearrangement uses TRBV29-1 and TRBJ2-2, with D uncertain. The germline CDR1 and CDR2 sequences are SQVTM and ANQGSEA. The CDR3 runs to 11 residues. V lost 7 bases and J lost 6, with 9 bases in between. CDR3 coding DNA: TGCAGCGGGCGACGGGCCGGGGAGCTGTTTTTT. Amino acid sequence: CSGRRAGELFF.

This clonotype appeared many times. The J gene is TRBJ2-7, the V gene TRBV20-1, with 8 bases aligning to TRBD1. Per the germline V gene, CDR1 is DFQATT and CDR2 is SNEGSKA (reference sequence). V was pared by 6 bases and J by 6 bases, with 7 bases of the junction left unmatched. The CDR3 covers 12 residues. The CDR3 protein is CSAKGQGAEQYF. The CDR3 bases are TGCAGTGCCAAAGGACAGGGTGCCGAGCAGTACTTC.

The V call is TRBV5-4, the J call TRBJ1-1, with D possibly being TRBD1 (6 bases). Trimming removed 0 bases at V and 11 bases at J, with 14 bases between. The CDR3 sequence is 13 residues long. Germline assignment: CDR1 SGHNT and CDR2 YYREEE (reference sequence). CDR3 bases: TGTGCCAGCAGCTTGGTTGTCAGGGGTGCGGCTTTCTTT. Translated: CASSLVVRGAAFF.

This sequence joins TRBV7-9 and TRBJ2-5, with 10 bases fitting TRBD1. CDR3 length equals 16 residues. J was trimmed by 7 bases and V by 6 bases; bases with no gene match: 14. Per the germline V gene, CDR1 is SEHNR and CDR2 is FQNEAQ (reference sequence). The DNA of the CDR3 is TGTGCCAGCAGATCAGACGGGACAGGGGATCCCCGGACCCAGTACTTC. Encoded protein: CASRSDGTGDPRTQYF.

Ten or more counts support this clonotype. The rearrangement joins TRBV20-1 to TRBJ2-5, with TRBD2 matching over 7 bases. V lost 5 bases to trimming and J lost 5 bases; unmatched junction nucleotides: 8. Germline CDR1 DFQATT, CDR2 SNEGSKA (reference sequence). This CDR3 is built from 13 residues. The CDR3 is CSAFRLARETQYF. The CDR3 DNA reads as TGCAGTGCTTTCCGACTAGCCAGGGAGACCCAGTACTTC.

The rearrangement uses TRBV2 and TRBJ2-7; 14 positions match TRBD2. Trimming removed 6 bases from V and 6 bases from J; junction bases left unmatched: 10. The CDR3 has 16 residues. Germline CDR1 is SNHLY and CDR2 is FYNNEI. The CDR3 nucleotides are TGTGCCAGCAGAGAGACAGGGACTAGCGGGAGTCCCGAGCAGTACTTC. This gives the protein CASRETGTSGSPEQYF.

This clonotype was counted a few times. The chain links TRBV7-9 to TRBJ1-2; D gene unclear. V gave up 1 base and J gave up 5 bases, with 17 bases separating them. Germline V CDR1 and CDR2: SEHNR, FQNEAQ (reference sequence). This CDR3 has 16 amino acids. CDR3 residues: CASSLGPTRWLYGYTF. In DNA, the CDR3 is TGTGCCAGCAGCTTAGGGCCCACACGGTGGTTATATGGCTACACCTTC.